This T cell receptor beta chain was captured in a study of CD4 T cells in relation to SARS-CoV-2 and coronaviruses. Looking at the study overall: After approximately 10 days of antigen culture, PBMC TCR beta CDR3s were sequenced. Study-level findings and limits: Monoreactive clones expanded significantly more to SARS-CoV-2 than crossreactive clones did.

Method: immunoSEQ multiplex PCR; TCRdb's copy keeps in-frame clones and lacks some. The profile shows tens of thousands of clones, around 82% of them singletons. For around 11 days, 10^5 sorted CD4+ cells grew with T cell-depleted PBMCs and CEF. Concerning this clone: The antigen remains unidentified.

V was clipped by 3 bases and J by 4 bases, with 13 bases between them. The CDR3 runs to 15 residues. CDR1 and CDR2 (germline): MNHNY, SVGAGI (reference sequence). Material: naive CD4+ T cells from PBMCs, cultured in vitro. Noted subset: naive CD4+ T cells isolated by negative enrichment. This clonotype was obtained from an adult with COVID-19. The chain uses TRBV6-6 and TRBJ2-1; D is uncertain. CDR3 nucleotide sequence: TGTGCCAGCAGTTATCTTTCAGCTGGGTACAATGAGCAGTTCTTC. Encoded protein: CASSYLSAGYNEQFF.